Below, 21 T cell receptor beta chains from the same sample are listed, as sequenced in a study of blood T cell repertoires in COVID-19. Sequencing used immunoSEQ multiplex PCR; TCRdb keeps in-frame clones, though not all of them. The sample yields around 180,000 clones, approximately 83% seen once. Sequenced material: peripheral blood. The receptor source for this set is a human donor with active or convalescent COVID-19. The donor label of this sample is uncertain.

The J gene is TRBJ2-2, the V gene TRBV6-4; D is uncertain. The CDR3 is made up of 9 amino acids. The germline gives CDR1 MRHNA, CDR2 SNTAGT. Trimming pared 11 bases from V and 7 bases from J, leaving 5 bases between. The CDR3 region is CAVNGELFF. The CDR3 coding sequence is TGTGCCGTTAACGGGGAGCTGTTTTTT.

The rearrangement joins TRBV7-2 to TRBJ2-1; TRBD2 matches at 7 bases. Germline V CDR1 and CDR2: SGHTA, FQGNSA. There are 15 residues in the CDR3. Trimming removed 1 base from V and 8 bases from J; junction bases left unmatched: 8. For the CDR3, the DNA is TGTGCCAGCAGCTTAGGAGGCGGGGGTATCGATGAGCAGTTCTTC. Its translation is CASSLGGGGIDEQFF.

This clone showed up just a few times. V is TRBV6-5 and J is TRBJ2-4; D not resolved. CDR3 length equals 10 residues. In germline, CDR1 is MNHEY, CDR2 SVGAGI. V was cut by 6 bases and J by 6 bases, with 3 bases left in between. The CDR3 here is CASSSNIQYF. The CDR3 DNA follows: TGTGCCAGCAGCTCAAACATTCAGTACTTC.

The CDR3 here is CASSPPNRPYEQYF. For the CDR3, the DNA is TGTGCCAGCTCACCACCAAACAGACCCTACGAGCAGTACTTC. The chain recombines TRBV18 with TRBJ2-7; D is unresolved. The V end was cut by 0 bases, the J end by 2 bases, with 8 bases between. The CDR3 has 14 amino acids. Germline CDR1 and CDR2: KGHSH and LQKENI.

The chain combines TRBV5-4 with TRBJ2-5; TRBD2 agrees at 7 bases. Germline loops: CDR1 SGHNT, CDR2 YYREEE (reference sequence). The junction had 6 bases not matched to a gene; V was cut back by 0 bases and J by 4 bases. This CDR3 comprises 15 residues. CDR3 DNA: TGTGCCAGCAGCTTGGGTGCGGGAGTCCTAGAGACCCAGTACTTC. It specifies CASSLGAGVLETQYF.

The chain is built from TRBV5-1 and TRBJ1-6; 8 bases align to TRBD1. Germline values: CDR1 SGHRS, CDR2 YFSETQ. This CDR3 comprises 15 residues. Unmatched junction bases numbered 7, after V lost 2 bases and J lost 9 bases. The chain's CDR3 is CASSLIQGAFSPLHF. Written as DNA, the CDR3 is TGCGCCAGCAGCTTAATCCAGGGGGCCTTTTCACCCCTCCACTTT. Full variable domain (remainder filled in from reference TRBV5-1 and TRBJ1-6): KAGVTQTPRYLIKTRGQQVTLSCSPISGHRSVSWYQQTPGQGLQFLFEYFSETQRNKGNFPGRFSGRQFSNSRSEMNVSTLELGDSALYLCASSLIQGAFSPLHFGNGTRLTVT.

The rearrangement joins TRBV19 to TRBJ2-7, with TRBD1 matching 10 bases. Germline assignment: CDR1 LNHDA and CDR2 SQIVND (reference sequence). The CDR3 loop spans 14 amino acids. V was clipped by 6 bases and J by 3 bases; unmatched bases: 5. As DNA, the CDR3 is TGTGCCAGTAGCGTCGGACAGGGGGGCTACGAGCAGTACTTC. Translating it yields CASSVGQGGYEQYF.

V gene TRBV5-1 combines with J gene TRBJ2-2, with D possibly matching TRBD1 (6 bases). With 6 bases removed from V and 4 bases from J, the gap between germline ends came to 13 bases. The CDR3 is 14 residues long. Germline V gene lookup returns CDR1 SGHRS and CDR2 YFSETQ. The DNA of the CDR3 is TGCGCCAGCATATCAGGGGACGTCACCGGGGAGCTGTTTTTT. Amino acids: CASISGDVTGELFF.

The chain couples TRBV4-3 to TRBJ1-3; the D is unclear. CDR1 and CDR2 (germline): LGHNA, YSLEER. There are 15 residues in the CDR3. The V gene lost 4 bases and the J gene lost 2 bases, with 12 bases spanning the gap. In DNA, the CDR3 is TGCGCCAGCAGCCCCCTTTGGGGAGCTGGAAACACCATATATTTT. It yields the protein CASSPLWGAGNTIYF.

The chain employs TRBV29-1 and TRBJ1-6, with 7 nucleotides matching TRBD1. Germline CDR1 and CDR2: SQVTM and ANQGSEA. The trim removed 7 bases at V and 6 bases at J, leaving 6 bases unmatched. The CDR3 consists of 13 residues. CDR3 DNA sequence: TGCAGCGCCGGGACAGCCCGTAATTCACCCCTCCACTTT. It translates to CSAGTARNSPLHF.

The J gene is TRBJ1-4, the V gene TRBV7-2; TRBD1 agrees at 7 bases. The CDR3 sequence is 16 residues long. The V and J ends lost 4 bases and 4 bases, in that order; junction bases with no gene match: 9. The germline gives CDR1 SGHTA, CDR2 FQGNSA. CDR3 nucleotides: TGTGCCAGCAGCTCAGGGGGAGGAATTAATAATGAAAAACTGTTTTTT. This codes for CASSSGGGINNEKLFF.

The chain joins TRBV5-1 to TRBJ2-3, with 8 bases lining up with TRBD2. The germline V gene encodes CDR1 SGHRS and CDR2 YFSETQ. V dropped 0 bases and J dropped 3; count of bases not matched to a gene: 9. The CDR3 extends over 17 amino acids. This CDR3 reads CASSLGRSSGMTDTQYF. The CDR3 bases are TGCGCCAGCAGCTTGGGGCGGAGTAGCGGGATGACAGATACGCAGTATTTT.

V usage is TRBV5-6 and J usage is TRBJ2-3; TRBD2 is a possible D gene (7 bases). This CDR3 has 15 residues. Germline loops: CDR1 SGHDT, CDR2 YYEEEE. Trimming left V 1 base short and J 0 bases short, with 9 bases between. CDR3 amino acids: CASSLTGGSTDTQYF. The CDR3 DNA is TGTGCCAGCAGCTTGACGGGGGGCAGCACAGATACGCAGTATTTT.

The genes are TRBV7-2 and TRBJ2-7; 11 bases line up with TRBD1. V lost 5 bases and J lost 2; bases outside the gene matches: 5. The CDR3 has 15 amino acids. From germline, CDR1 is SGHTA and CDR2 FQGNSA. DNA of the CDR3: TGTGCCAGCAGCCCGTCGGGACAGGGGGCCTACGAGCAGTACTTC. Its protein product is CASSPSGQGAYEQYF. Full variable domain (missing parts from reference TRBV7-2 and TRBJ2-7): GAGVSQSPSNKVTEKGKDVELRCDPISGHTALYWYRQSLGQGLEFLIYFQGNSAPDKSGLPSDRFSAERTGGSVSTLTIQRTQQEDSAVYLCASSPSGQGAYEQYFGPGTRLTVT.

The chain employs TRBV9 and TRBJ2-1; 8 bases match TRBD1. V shed 2 bases and J 9 bases; nucleotides not matched to a gene: 10. Germline V CDR1 and CDR2: SGDLS, YYNGEE. This CDR3 region has 15 residues. The CDR3 loop reads CASSVVTQGVTEQFF. CDR3 in DNA: TGTGCCAGCAGCGTGGTAACACAGGGGGTGACTGAGCAGTTCTTC.

This clone occurred once. This chain joins TRBV4-3 and TRBJ2-2; D may be TRBD1 (6 bases). The CDR3 sequence is 17 residues long. CDR1 and CDR2 (germline): LGHNA, YSLEER. V was shortened by 8 bases and J by 9 bases, with 28 bases between the two germline ends. In DNA, the CDR3 is TGCGCCAGCGGGAAGGGGCCGGAGGCAGGGGTTATAAGGGAGCTGTTTTTT. Translated: CASGKGPEAGVIRELFF.

This clone was recorded once. The chain joins TRBV30 to TRBJ1-3; possibly TRBD1 for D (5 bases). Germline V gene lookup returns CDR1 GTSNPN and CDR2 SVGIG (reference sequence). V gave up 6 bases and J gave up 1 base, with 16 bases separating them. The CDR3 contains 15 residues. CDR3: CACHSGGFSGNTIYF. As DNA, the CDR3 is TGTGCCTGCCATTCGGGGGGGTTTTCTGGAAACACCATATATTTT.

The chain joins TRBV18 to TRBJ1-1, with TRBD1 as a possible D gene (5 bases). Trimming took off 2 bases at V and 6 bases at J, with 10 bases between the two ends. The germline V gene encodes CDR1 KGHSH and CDR2 LQKENI. CDR3 size: 13 residues. The CDR3 nucleotides are TGTGCCAGCTCACCAAATGCAGGGTCTGAAGCTTTCTTT. As protein: CASSPNAGSEAFF.

This clone has a single count. The chain links TRBV5-6 to TRBJ1-3; D is unresolved. Germline lookup yields CDR1 SGHDT and CDR2 YYEEEE. The V end lost 2 bases, the J end lost 3 bases, and 6 bases lay between the germline ends. This CDR3 spans 13 amino acids. CDR3 sequence reads: CASSFWSGNTIYF. The DNA for the CDR3 is TGTGCCAGCAGCTTTTGGAGTGGAAACACCATATATTTT.

This sequence joins TRBV24-1 and TRBJ2-1, with 9 bases lining up with TRBD2. Looked up from germline, CDR1 is KGHDR and CDR2 is SFDVKD. CDR3 size: 14 residues. V lost 4 bases to trimming and J lost 9 bases; unmatched junction nucleotides: 6. In DNA form, the CDR3 reads TGTGCCACCAGTGAAAGAGCGGGAGGTAGTGAGCAGTTCTTC. Its translation is CATSERAGGSEQFF.

The rearrangement links TRBV5-1 to TRBJ2-1; a weak D match, TRBD2 (5 bases). The CDR3 is 15 residues long. The germline V gene has CDR1 SGHRS and CDR2 YFSETQ. V lost 7 bases and J 5 bases, leaving 19 bases between the germline ends. The CDR3 is CASFPSPPQNNEQFF. DNA for the CDR3: TGCGCCAGCTTTCCTAGCCCGCCGCAAAACAATGAGCAGTTCTTC.